Listed below are T cell receptor beta chains from one sample, sequenced in a study of somatic mutations in cytotoxic T cells in rheumatoid arthritis. Measured with immunoSEQ multiplex PCR; TCRdb has only the in-frame clones, and not every one. The data show 20,000 to 25,000 clones, with 70% to 90% seen just once and 15% to 20% held by the top ten. Sequencing used CD8+ T cells sorted from blood. Receptors were obtained from a woman in her 50s in good health. The CDR3 runs from the conserved cysteine through the conserved F or W. The order of the fields is CDR3 protein, CDR3 DNA, J gene, D gene, V gene, clone size. A D gene is named only where the DNA matches it firmly. The size field is filled for only some rows; it gives once, few, many or a size class.

CSGRRTNEQFF,TGCAGTGGTCGCAGGACCAATGAGCAGTTCTTC,TRBJ2-1,.,TRBV20-1,once
CASRTGSFSLHF,TGTGCCAGCCGGACAGGCAGTTTCTCCCTCCACTTT,TRBJ1-6,TRBD1,TRBV27,once
CASSQEGLISYNEQFF,TGCGCCAGCAGCCAAGAAGGGCTGATTTCCTACAATGAGCAGTTCTTC,TRBJ2-1,.,TRBV4-1,once
CASSDMAESSPLHF,TGTGCCAGCAGTGATATGGCGGAGAGTTCACCCCTCCACTTT,TRBJ1-6,.,TRBV2,few
CASSHPLEHLTYNEQFF,TGCGCCAGCAGCCATCCGCTAGAACATCTAACTTACAATGAGCAGTTCTTC,TRBJ2-1,.,TRBV4-1,few
CASSVGKGGEIGYTF,TGTGCCAGCAGCGTAGGAAAAGGGGGCGAAATAGGCTACACCTTC,TRBJ1-2,TRBD1,TRBV9,.
CASSLPRGETQYF,TGTGCCAGCAGCTTGCCCAGAGGGGAGACCCAGTACTTC,TRBJ2-5,.,TRBV5-6,.
CATQIGAGELFF,TGTGCCACCCAAATTGGAGCCGGGGAGCTGTTTTTT,TRBJ2-2,.,TRBV6-1,.
CASSPLAGVLETQYF,TGTGCCAGCAGCCCACTAGCGGGGGTGCTGGAGACCCAGTACTTC,TRBJ2-5,TRBD2,TRBV27,.
CASSVTTAVSTYNEQFF,TGTGCCAGCAGCGTAACTACGGCAGTCAGTACCTACAATGAGCAGTTCTTC,TRBJ2-1,.,TRBV9,once
CASSQDSLKENSPLHF,TGCGCCAGCAGCCAGGACAGTCTAAAGGAAAATTCACCCCTCCACTTT,TRBJ1-6,.,TRBV5-1,.
CASSQGTGWDTDTQYF,TGCGCCAGCAGCCAAGGGACAGGGTGGGACACAGATACGCAGTATTTT,TRBJ2-3,TRBD1,TRBV4-3,.
CASSSFQGARGNTIYF,TGTGCCAGCAGTTCCTTCCAGGGGGCGCGAGGAAACACCATATATTTT,TRBJ1-3,TRBD1,TRBV28,once
CASSGGSGTQYF,TGTGCCAGCAGTGGCGGGTCCGGGACCCAGTACTTC,TRBJ2-5,.,TRBV27,.
CASSVVGGDTEAFF,TGTGCCAGCAGCGTAGTTGGGGGGGACACTGAAGCTTTCTTT,TRBJ1-1,.,TRBV9,.
CASSDGDFNEQFF,TGTGCCAGCAGTGACGGAGACTTCAATGAGCAGTTCTTC,TRBJ2-1,.,TRBV6-4,.
CASSRSGGQADTQYF,TGTGCCAGCAGCCGCAGCGGGGGCCAAGCAGATACGCAGTATTTT,TRBJ2-3,TRBD2,TRBV7-6,once
CASSPDMTEAFF,TGCGCCAGCAGCCCCGACATGACTGAAGCTTTCTTT,TRBJ1-1,.,TRBV4-1,few
CASRAGGETDTQYF,TGTGCCAGCCGAGCGGGGGGGGAAACAGATACGCAGTATTTT,TRBJ2-3,TRBD2,TRBV6-4,.
CASSLEGGGTGELFF,TGTGCCAGCAGCTTAGAGGGGGGGGGCACCGGGGAGCTGTTTTTT,TRBJ2-2,.,TRBV7-8,.
CASHARGMYEQYF,TGTGCCTCACACGCGAGGGGGATGTACGAGCAGTACTTC,TRBJ2-7,.,TRBV11-2,.
CASSPSEGVSGYTF,TGTGCCAGCAGCCCGTCCGAAGGGGTGAGTGGCTACACCTTC,TRBJ1-2,.,TRBV7-8,.
CASSVGRQSYSYNEQFF,TGTGCCAGCAGCGTAGGTAGACAGTCGTACTCCTACAATGAGCAGTTCTTC,TRBJ2-1,.,TRBV9,.
CASSEAEYNEQFF,TGTGCCAGCAGTGAGGCGGAGTACAATGAGCAGTTCTTC,TRBJ2-1,.,TRBV6-4,.
CTSSPDGTSITDTQYF,TGCACCAGCAGCCCGGACGGGACTAGCATAACAGATACGCAGTATTTT,TRBJ2-3,.,TRBV1,.
CASSDSTSGGHTQYF,TGTGCCAGCAGTGACTCGACTAGCGGGGGTCATACGCAGTATTTT,TRBJ2-3,TRBD2,TRBV6-4,.
CASSSPPQSGNTIYF,TGTGCCAGCAGCTCCCCCCCACAGTCTGGAAACACCATATATTTT,TRBJ1-3,.,TRBV7-9,.
CASSLGQDNQPQHF,TGTGCCAGCAGCTTAGGGCAGGACAATCAGCCCCAGCATTTT,TRBJ1-5,.,TRBV7-6,.
CASSEGWGANTEAFF,TGTGCCAGCAGCGAAGGGTGGGGGGCGAACACTGAAGCTTTCTTT,TRBJ1-1,.,TRBV7-2,.
CASSPGQGNTGELFF,TGTGCCAGTAGCCCGGGACAGGGGAACACCGGGGAGCTGTTTTTT,TRBJ2-2,TRBD1,TRBV19,.
CASSARPAVTDTQYF,TGTGCCAGCAGCGCCCGACCCGCAGTCACAGATACGCAGTATTTT,TRBJ2-3,.,TRBV9,.
CSVGVGLDEKLFF,TGCAGCGTTGGGGTCGGGTTGGATGAAAAACTGTTTTTT,TRBJ1-4,.,TRBV29-1,.